These 31 T cell receptor beta chains originate from one sample sequenced in a study of T cell repertoires in cytomegalovirus infection. These TCRs are of unknown antigen specificity. Using its own MiXCR run on the reads, TCRdb lists one record per CDR3 protein. The data show a few hundred thousand distinct CDR3 sequences, around two fifths seen once. Sequencing was performed on cultured PBMCs, taken from culture after CMV antigen stimulation. These receptors originate from a human donor in good health (CMV status not recorded). Some clones in this sample may be carry-over from other donors' samples.

V and J are TRBV6-5 and TRBJ1-6; 7 bases are a match to TRBD1. Trimming removed 5 bases from V and 2 bases from J; junction bases left unmatched: 6. Germline-derived CDR1 and CDR2 are MNHEY and SVGAGI. CDR3 length: 16 amino acids. CDR3 nucleotides: TGTGCCAGCAGTGAATCAGGGGGAACCTATAATTCACCCCTCCACTTT. Residues: CASSESGGTYNSPLHF.

The chain is built from TRBV7-2 and TRBJ2-7; 9 bases are a match to TRBD1. V shed 3 bases, J shed 4 bases, and the junction held 7 bases outside the gene matches. Germline V CDR1 and CDR2: SGHTA, FQGNSA. The CDR3 has 15 residues. CDR3 region: CASSFDRGGYYEQYF. Here the CDR3 DNA reads TGTGCCAGCAGCTTTGACAGGGGGGGATATTACGAGCAGTACTTC.

This clonotype was found once. J is TRBJ2-3 and V is TRBV2; 7 nucleotides agree with TRBD2. The CDR3 is 15 amino acids. Germline V lookup: CDR1 SNHLY, CDR2 FYNNEI. The V gene end was trimmed by 6 bases and the J gene end by 4 bases; junction bases not matched to a gene: 10. The CDR3 loop reads CASRGGGSDSDTQYF. In nucleotides, the CDR3 is TGTGCCAGCAGGGGGGGGGGTAGCGACTCAGATACGCAGTATTTT.

J is TRBJ2-7 and V is TRBV5-1; possible D gene TRBD2, 5 bases. The CDR3 length is 15 residues. Trimming took 0 bases from V and 0 from J, leaving 10 bases between them. Germline V gene data show CDR1 as SGHRS and CDR2 as YFSETQ. For the CDR3, the DNA is TGCGCCAGCAGCTTGGGCTCTGACTACTCCTACGAGCAGTACTTC. It is translated as CASSLGSDYSYEQYF. The full variable domain, its missing parts supplied by reference TRBV5-1 and TRBJ2-7, is KAGVTQTPRYLIKTRGQQVTLSCSPISGHRSVSWYQQTPGQGLQFLFEYFSETQRNKGNFPGRFSGRQFSNSRSEMNVSTLELGDSALYLCASSLGSDYSYEQYFGPGTRLTVT.

The rearrangement uses TRBV19 and TRBJ1-1; 12 bases align to TRBD1. CDR1 and CDR2 from the germline V gene are LNHDA and SQIVND (reference sequence). V was pared by 7 bases and J by 1 base, with 13 bases of the junction left unmatched. The CDR3 has 18 residues. The CDR3, as DNA: TGTGCCAGTATCCCCGGGACAGGGGGCCCACCGAGGAACACTGAAGCTTTCTTT. Translation gives CASIPGTGGPPRNTEAFF.

The J gene is TRBJ2-3, the V gene TRBV11-2, with D tentatively TRBD2 (5 bases). V gave up 4 bases and J gave up 0 bases, with 17 bases separating them. The length of the CDR3 is 17 residues. Germline lookup yields CDR1 SGHAT and CDR2 FQNNGV. The CDR3 spells CASSSSLDPLSTDTQYF. As DNA, the CDR3 is TGTGCCAGCAGCTCTAGCCTAGACCCATTAAGCACAGATACGCAGTATTTT.

V usage is TRBV4-3 and J usage is TRBJ2-3; D not resolved. The V gene's germline CDR1 is LGHNA and CDR2 YSLEER. The V and J ends lost 0 bases and 0 bases respectively, with 4 bases between them. This CDR3 has 14 amino acids. This chain's CDR3 is CASSQDGSTDTQYF. For the CDR3, the DNA is TGCGCCAGCAGCCAAGATGGGAGCACAGATACGCAGTATTTT.

The chain recombines TRBV7-6 with TRBJ2-5; 14 bases are shared with TRBD2. Germline V gene data show CDR1 as SGHVS and CDR2 as FNYEAQ. CDR3 length: 15 residues. V shed 5 bases and J 4 bases; nucleotides not matched to a gene: 3. This CDR3 is CASSRGLAGVETQYF. In DNA form, the CDR3 reads TGTGCCAGCAGCAGGGGACTAGCGGGGGTAGAGACCCAGTACTTC.

J is TRBJ2-6 and V is TRBV24-1; D remains ambiguous. V was clipped by 3 bases and J by 7 bases, with 9 bases between them. Germline CDR1 KGHDR, CDR2 SFDVKD. The CDR3 sequence is 14 residues long. DNA of the CDR3: TGTGCCACCAGTGATCCCCGGACCGCCAACGTCCTGACTTTC. This encodes CATSDPRTANVLTF.

The chain employs TRBV7-9 and TRBJ1-2, with 8 bases fitting TRBD1. V dropped 5 bases and J dropped 3; count of bases not matched to a gene: 5. CDR1 is SEHNR and CDR2 is FQNEAQ in the germline V gene (reference sequence). This CDR3 region has 14 residues. Here the CDR3 reads CASSEGQGHYGYTF. The CDR3 nucleotides read TGTGCCAGCAGCGAAGGACAGGGACACTATGGCTACACCTTC.

This clonotype has just a few counts. CDR3 DNA: TGCGCCAGCAGCCAAGAGAGAGGGGTTAGCGATGAGCAGTTCTTC. Encoded protein: CASSQERGVSDEQFF. This rearrangement joins TRBV4-1 to TRBJ2-1; the D call may be TRBD1 or TRBD2 (5 bases each). The CDR3 totals 15 residues. The V and J ends lost 0 bases and 8 bases respectively, with 14 bases between them. Germline CDR1 MGHRA, CDR2 YSYEKL.

V gene TRBV7-9 combines with J gene TRBJ2-5, with a tentative D call TRBD1 (6 bases). The CDR3 is 16 residues long. Germline V CDR1 and CDR2: SEHNR, FQNEAQ (reference sequence). The V and J ends lost 0 bases and 3 bases respectively, with 14 bases between them. The CDR3 nucleotides read TGTGCCAGCAGCTTAGCGTGGGGGCAGACTAAAGAGACCCAGTACTTC. It specifies CASSLAWGQTKETQYF.

The J gene is TRBJ2-2, the V gene TRBV6-1; 9 bases match TRBD2. Unmatched junction bases numbered 5, after V lost 2 bases and J lost 7 bases. CDR3 size: 15 residues. CDR1 is MNHNS, CDR2 SASEGT, per germline. The CDR3 reads CASSETAGGFGELFF. DNA of the CDR3: TGTGCCAGCAGTGAAACTGCGGGGGGGTTCGGGGAGCTGTTTTTT.

The V gene is TRBV7-2, the J gene TRBJ2-2; tentative D call: TRBD2 (6 bases). Germline CDR1 is SGHTA and CDR2 is FQGNSA. V lost 4 bases, J lost 8 bases, and 17 bases lay in between. This CDR3 contains 15 residues. CDR3 in DNA: TGTGCCAGCAGCTCCCGGACTATGACGTCAGGGGAGCTGTTTTTT. Amino acids: CASSSRTMTSGELFF.

The V gene is TRBV28, the J gene TRBJ2-7; no firm D call. The CDR3 covers 13 residues. Trimming pared 3 bases from V and 7 bases from J, leaving 13 bases between. The germline gives CDR1 MDHEN, CDR2 SYDVKM. Written as DNA, the CDR3 is TGTGCCAGCAGTTTCCCGGCCACCGGTGAGCAGTACTTC. As protein: CASSFPATGEQYF.

The sample holds a few counts of this clonotype. The chain uses TRBV28 and TRBJ2-3; D is perhaps TRBD2 (7 bases). Looked up from germline, CDR1 is MDHEN and CDR2 is SYDVKM. CDR3 length equals 15 residues. V was trimmed by 6 bases and J by 0 bases, leaving 13 bases between them. The CDR3 bases are TGTGCCAGCAGAAGGGGGGGCGCCAGCACAGATACGCAGTATTTT. Protein: CASRRGGASTDTQYF.

The chain is built from TRBV6-8 and TRBJ1-5; D gene unclear. Germline loops: CDR1 MNHGY, CDR2 SAAAGT. The CDR3 loop spans 13 amino acids. The V end lost 8 bases, the J end lost 4 bases, and 12 bases lay between the germline ends. The CDR3 nucleotides read TGTGCCAGCGGCCGGGTCCAAAATCAGCCCCAGCATTTT. Translation gives CASGRVQNQPQHF.

The chain links TRBV12-3 or TRBV12-4 to TRBJ2-7; no firm D call. The CDR3 runs 12 residues. Trimming left V 2 bases short and J 4 bases short, with 6 bases between. As DNA, the CDR3 is TGTGCCAGCAGTTTAATGTTGTACGAGCAGTACTTC. As protein: CASSLMLYEQYF.

This clonotype was observed a handful of times. V usage is TRBV4-1 and J usage is TRBJ2-3; TRBD2 is a possible D gene (5 bases). The V gene lost 2 bases and the J gene lost 7 bases, with 13 bases spanning the gap. Germline V CDR1 and CDR2: MGHRA, YSYEKL. The CDR3 is 14 residues long. The CDR3 spells CASSQLALAHTQYF. The CDR3 DNA is TGCGCCAGCAGCCAACTAGCCTTAGCTCATACGCAGTATTTT.

The chain recombines TRBV7-4 with TRBJ1-1, with D maybe TRBD1 (6 bases). Trimming removed 4 bases at V and 4 bases at J, with 16 bases between. Germline V CDR1 and CDR2: SGHVT, SQSDAQ. This CDR3 contains 15 residues. The DNA of the CDR3 is TGTGCCAGCAGCTCAGCGTACTCAGGGGCCACTGAAGCTTTCTTT. The encoded protein is CASSSAYSGATEAFF.

V is TRBV7-2 and J is TRBJ2-3; no clear D gene. Germline values: CDR1 SGHTA, CDR2 FQGNSA. The CDR3 is 14 amino acids. V shed 5 bases and J shed 2 bases, with 11 bases lying between them. CDR3 DNA: TGTGCCAGCAGCGCCGACACGGCCACAGATACGCAGTATTTT. Protein sequence: CASSADTATDTQYF.

This clonotype was seen a single time. Here the CDR3 reads CASSGTSRGTDTQYF. For the CDR3, the DNA is TGTGCCAGCAGTGGGACTAGCAGAGGCACAGATACGCAGTATTTT. V is TRBV12-3 or TRBV12-4 and J is TRBJ2-3, with 9 bases aligning to TRBD2. V lost 5 bases, J lost 1 base, and 4 bases stayed unmatched. The CDR3 is 15 residues long.

This clonotype was observed a handful of times. The chain is built from TRBV7-6 and TRBJ1-4; D is unresolved. Per germline, CDR1 SGHVS and CDR2 FNYEAQ. Trimming took off 4 bases at V and 10 bases at J, with 19 bases between the two ends. CDR3 size: 15 residues. In nucleotides, the CDR3 is TGTGCCAGCAGCTACAGTTTTCCCGGGGTTGGAAAACTGTTTTTT. Translating it yields CASSYSFPGVGKLFF.

The J gene is TRBJ1-1, the V gene TRBV3-1; D ambiguous. With 3 bases removed from V and 6 bases from J, the gap between germline ends came to 11 bases. This CDR3 has 13 residues. Germline assignment: CDR1 LGHDT and CDR2 YNNKEL (reference sequence). The CDR3 is CASSQYEGAEAFF. CDR3 DNA: TGTGCCAGCAGCCAGTATGAGGGCGCTGAAGCTTTCTTT.

This chain joins TRBV28 and TRBJ2-5; D tentatively reads TRBD1 or TRBD2 (7 bases each). Germline CDR1 MDHEN, CDR2 SYDVKM. The CDR3 runs to 17 residues. Between the trimmed V and J ends, which lost 3 bases and 2 bases, there was a span of 19 bases. CDR3: CASSFGRGRRVQETQYF. The CDR3 bases are TGTGCCAGCAGTTTTGGGAGGGGGCGGCGGGTGCAAGAGACCCAGTACTTC. The variable domain in full, completed from reference TRBV28 and TRBJ2-5, reads DVKVTQSSRYLVKRTGEKVFLECVQDMDHENMFWYRQDPGLGLRLIYFSYDVKMKEKGDIPEGYSVSREKKERFSLILESASTNQTSMYLCASSFGRGRRVQETQYFGPGTRLLVL.

The J gene is TRBJ2-5, the V gene TRBV4-1; TRBD2 matches 9 bases. V trimming: 3 bases; J trimming: 4 bases; junction bases outside the gene matches: 9. Germline V gene lookup returns CDR1 MGHRA and CDR2 YSYEKL. The CDR3 spans 16 residues. The CDR3 reads CASSHVAGELLETQYF. CDR3 nucleotide sequence: TGCGCCAGCAGCCACGTAGCGGGAGAGTTGTTAGAGACCCAGTACTTC.

Only a few counts were recorded for this clonotype. The rearrangement uses TRBV2 and TRBJ2-1; D may be TRBD1 (5 bases). V was pared by 6 bases and J by 4 bases, with 16 bases between. The germline V gene encodes CDR1 SNHLY and CDR2 FYNNEI. The CDR3 runs to 15 residues. CDR3 protein: CASSAPTEKYNEQFF. The CDR3 coding sequence is TGTGCCAGCAGCGCGCCGACAGAGAAATACAATGAGCAGTTCTTC.

The V and J genes are TRBV2 and TRBJ1-5; the D gene is possibly TRBD1 (5 bases). In germline, CDR1 is SNHLY, CDR2 FYNNEI. The CDR3 is 15 residues long. V lost 4 bases to trimming and J lost 6 bases, with 16 bases between them. CDR3 nucleotide sequence: TGTGCCAGCAGTGCAGGGTTGGAATCGGGTCAGCCCCAGCATTTT. This translates into CASSAGLESGQPQHF. Filled out from reference TRBV2 and TRBJ1-5, the complete variable domain reads EPEVTQTPSHQVTQMGQEVILRCVPISNHLYFYWYRQILGQKVEFLVSFYNNEISEKSEIFDDQFSVERPDGSNFTLKIRSTKLEDSAMYFCASSAGLESGQPQHFGDGTRLSIL.

This sequence joins TRBV12-3 or TRBV12-4 and TRBJ1-5; 9 nucleotides match TRBD1. Germline trimming cut 6 bases from V and 7 bases from J; bases unmatched to any gene: 10. The length of the CDR3 is 15 residues. The CDR3 sequence is CASSWGGQGWQPQHF. Here the CDR3 DNA reads TGTGCCAGCAGCTGGGGGGGACAGGGCTGGCAGCCCCAGCATTTT.

Only a few counts were recorded for this clonotype. The CDR3 DNA follows: TGTGCCTGGGACAGGGCGAACACCGGGGAGCTGTTTTTT. Protein: CAWDRANTGELFF. The chain carries TRBV12-3 or TRBV12-4 and TRBJ2-2; 9 nucleotides align to TRBD1. V was clipped by 11 bases and J by 0 bases; unmatched bases: 1. The CDR3 covers 13 residues.

J is TRBJ2-4 and V is TRBV20-1; 9 bases are a match to TRBD2. The ends lost 3 bases at V and 0 bases at J; junction bases unmatched: 3. The CDR3 extends over 15 amino acids. Germline CDR1 DFQATT, CDR2 SNEGSKA (reference sequence). For the CDR3, the DNA is TGCAGTGCTAGCCTAGCGGGGAGAGCCAAAAACATTCAGTACTTC. Translated, it gives CSASLAGRAKNIQYF.